A single TCR beta chain is shown here with its context. Antigen specificity is unknown. 60 Vbeta and 13 Jbeta primers were used in PCR. Using immunoSEQ multiplex PCR, the repertoire was profiled, and TCRdb retains in-frame clones only, with some absent. The sample consists of around 150,000 clones, around 65% of them appearing once. The donors comprised healthy bone marrow donors. This sample is part of a study of cytomegalovirus exposure and HLA in healthy donors. The study, taken as a whole, reports: Analysis performed later showed TCR beta chains linked to HLA being more clonally expanded than equally common others. The classifier reportedly diagnosed cytomegalovirus status with high specificity and sensitivity.

CDR3 length equals 13 residues. V was clipped by 6 bases and J by 7 bases; unmatched bases: 6. Germline CDR1 reads KGHSH; CDR2 reads LQKENI. This clonotype originated in a woman in her twenties or thirties in good health and CMV-seropositive. Sequenced: PBMCs. The rearrangement joins TRBV18 to TRBJ1-1, with 9 nucleotides matching TRBD1. The CDR3 DNA reads TGTGCCAGCTCCCCCGGGACAGGGCTTGAAGCTTTCTTT. This encodes CASSPGTGLEAFF.